In this sample, the clone carrying this T cell receptor beta chain turned up a few times. What it binds is not known. Germline V lookup: CDR1 SGDLS, CDR2 YYNGEE. The CDR3 runs to 16 residues. V lost 3 bases and J 10 bases, leaving 20 bases between the germline ends. These data belong to a study of response to subunit inactivated influenza vaccine. Study results and limitations: The authors put forward the suggestion that each seasonal influenza vaccination may bring in only a limited number of new T cells.

TCRdb independently ran MiXCR on the RT-PCR reads; one entry per CDR3 protein. Among about 580,000 distinct CDR3 sequences listed, less than 15% were seen once. This chain connects TRBV9 to TRBJ2-6, with D unclear. The sequencing used PBMCs from blood, collected 11 to 12 days after vaccination. This TCR was sampled from a man over 45 who received an inactivated influenza vaccine. CDR3 bases: TGTGCCAGCAGCGCGACCCCATTCGGACCCGGAAACGTCCTGACTTTC. Residues: CASSATPFGPGNVLTF. Drawing the rest from reference TRBV9 and TRBJ2-6, the complete variable domain is DSGVTQTPKHLITATGQRVTLRCSPRSGDLSVYWYQQSLDQGLQFLIQYYNGEERAKGNILERFSAQQFPDLHSELNLSSLELGDSALYFCASSATPFGPGNVLTFGAGSRLTVL.